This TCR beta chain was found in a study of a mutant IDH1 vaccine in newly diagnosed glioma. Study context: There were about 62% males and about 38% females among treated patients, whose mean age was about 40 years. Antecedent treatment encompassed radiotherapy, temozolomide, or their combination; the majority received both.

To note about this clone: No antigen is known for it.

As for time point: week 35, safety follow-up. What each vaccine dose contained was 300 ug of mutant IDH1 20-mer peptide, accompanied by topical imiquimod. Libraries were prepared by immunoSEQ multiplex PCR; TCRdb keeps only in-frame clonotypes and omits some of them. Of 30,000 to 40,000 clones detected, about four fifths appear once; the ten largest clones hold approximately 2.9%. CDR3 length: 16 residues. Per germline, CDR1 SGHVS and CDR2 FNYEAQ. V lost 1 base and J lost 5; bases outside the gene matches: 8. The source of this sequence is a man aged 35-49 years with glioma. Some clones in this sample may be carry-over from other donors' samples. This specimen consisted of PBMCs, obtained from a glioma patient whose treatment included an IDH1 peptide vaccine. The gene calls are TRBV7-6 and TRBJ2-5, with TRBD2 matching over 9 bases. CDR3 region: CASSLGTAGGGETQYF. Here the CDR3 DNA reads TGTGCCAGCAGCTTAGGCACAGCGGGGGGTGGCGAGACCCAGTACTTC.